This T cell receptor beta chain was found in a study of CD8 T cells in Susac syndrome. An amount of RNA that ranged from roughly 0.45 to 1 ug was reverse transcribed with random hexamers. It was immunoSEQ multiplex PCR that amplified TCR beta CDR3 across 54 Vbeta and 13 Jbeta. TCRdb called the immunoSEQ multiplex PCR reads again in MiXCR, with one record for every CDR3 protein. Of about 71,000 distinct CDR3 sequences listed, over 95% are singletons. The germline CDR1 and CDR2 sequences are SGHRS and YFSETQ. This CDR3 spans 14 amino acids. V gave up 4 bases and J gave up 9 bases, with 20 bases separating them. TEMRA cells were FACS-enriched and CD8+ and CD4+ T cells negatively isolated.

The genes are TRBV5-1 and TRBJ2-7, with a weak D call TRBD2 (6 bases). This TCR came from a human donor with multiple sclerosis. The material sequenced was CD4+ T cells from PBMCs. The CDR3 region has the DNA TGCGCCAGCAGCCCCGGGACTCCCATCGGAGGGCAGTACTTC. Protein product: CASSPGTPIGGQYF.